A single sample is the source of the 10 T cell receptor beta chains below, sequenced in a study of T cell responses to AZD1222 COVID-19 vaccine. Libraries were prepared by immunoSEQ multiplex PCR; TCRdb keeps only in-frame clonotypes and omits some of them. The sample holds over 110,000 clones, 90% seen once. The starting material was peripheral blood, obtained 28 days after the second AZD1222 dose. All receptors come from an adult who received the AZD1222 COVID-19 vaccine.

The CDR3 sequence is CASSTAQVPYEQYF. CDR3 nucleotides: TGTGCCAGCAGCACCGCACAGGTTCCCTACGAGCAGTACTTC. V gene TRBV28 combines with J gene TRBJ2-7, with a tentative D call TRBD1 (5 bases). The CDR3 totals 14 residues. V was trimmed by 6 bases and J by 2 bases, leaving 14 bases between them. Germline lookup yields CDR1 MDHEN and CDR2 SYDVKM. The full variable domain, rest sourced from reference TRBV28 and TRBJ2-7, is DVKVTQSSRYLVKRTGEKVFLECVQDMDHENMFWYRQDPGLGLRLIYFSYDVKMKEKGDIPEGYSVSREKKERFSLILESASTNQTSMYLCASSTAQVPYEQYFGPGTRLTVT.

Only one count was recorded for this clone. The chain links TRBV6-6 to TRBJ2-7; D perhaps matches TRBD2 (5 bases). CDR3 length: 14 amino acids. V lost 6 bases, J lost 0 bases, and 12 bases lay in between. CDR1 MNHNY and CDR2 SVGAGI come from the germline V gene (reference sequence). CDR3 sequence reads: CASSPLAYSYEQYF. The CDR3 DNA is TGTGCCAGCAGCCCCTTAGCGTACTCCTACGAGCAGTACTTC.

The gene calls are TRBV15 and TRBJ1-5; no clear D gene. V lost 1 base to trimming and J lost 6 bases, with 10 bases between them. The CDR3 spans 14 residues. Germline lookup yields CDR1 LNHNV and CDR2 YYDKDF (reference sequence). The CDR3: CATSRVGRTQPQHF. The CDR3 DNA reads TGTGCCACCAGCAGAGTGGGAAGGACTCAGCCCCAGCATTTT.

This rearrangement joins TRBV6-4 to TRBJ2-1, with 10 bases lining up with TRBD2. With 4 bases clipped from V and 9 bases from J, the junction kept 6 bases outside the gene matches. CDR1 is MRHNA, CDR2 SNTAGT, per germline. The CDR3 spans 14 residues. The CDR3 nucleotides read TGTGCCAGCAGTGGTCTAGCGGGAGTTGGTGAGCAGTTCTTC. Its translation: CASSGLAGVGEQFF.

The CDR3 sequence is CAWSGMQGKYKNYEQYF. The DNA of the CDR3 is TGTGCCTGGAGCGGAATGCAGGGAAAATATAAAAACTACGAGCAGTACTTC. The chain uses TRBV30 and TRBJ2-7; D possibly corresponds to TRBD1 (5 bases). CDR3 size: 17 residues. The V gene's germline CDR1 is GTSNPN and CDR2 SVGIG (reference sequence). With 3 bases removed from V and 3 bases from J, the gap between germline ends came to 24 bases.

This rearrangement joins TRBV7-9 to TRBJ2-1, with 8 bases identical to TRBD2. This CDR3 contains 18 residues. CDR1 is SEHNR and CDR2 is FQNEAQ in the germline V gene (reference sequence). V lost 3 bases, J lost 5 bases, and 15 bases stayed unmatched. This CDR3 reads CASSLWSGGGKDHNEQFF. The CDR3 nucleotides are TGTGCCAGCAGCTTGTGGTCGGGAGGGGGTAAGGACCACAATGAGCAGTTCTTC.

The rearrangement uses TRBV5-6 and TRBJ1-2, with TRBD1 as a possible D gene (6 bases). The CDR3 is 14 residues long. V gave up 4 bases and J gave up 3 bases, with 13 bases separating them. CDR1 and CDR2 from the germline V gene are SGHDT and YYEEEE. CDR3 sequence (DNA): TGTGCCAGCAGCCCTCTGGGGGCTGACTATGGCTACACCTTC. It translates to CASSPLGADYGYTF.

This clone was found a few times. The J gene is TRBJ1-3, the V gene TRBV5-1; a possible D gene is TRBD1 (6 bases). The length of the CDR3 is 17 residues. Deletions cut 4 bases from V and 0 bases from J, with 17 bases between. Germline assignment: CDR1 SGHRS and CDR2 YFSETQ. The CDR3 here is CASSRTAGQNSGNTIYF. CDR3 in DNA: TGCGCCAGCAGCCGAACTGCAGGACAGAACTCTGGAAACACCATATATTTT. Using reference TRBV5-1 and TRBJ1-3 for the parts outside the CDR3, the full variable domain is KAGVTQTPRYLIKTRGQQVTLSCSPISGHRSVSWYQQTPGQGLQFLFEYFSETQRNKGNFPGRFSGRQFSNSRSEMNVSTLELGDSALYLCASSRTAGQNSGNTIYFGEGSWLTVV.

This chain connects TRBV12-3 or TRBV12-4 to TRBJ2-7; D not certain. This CDR3 comprises 10 residues. Trimming removed 7 bases at V and 3 bases at J, with 4 bases between. CDR3 in DNA: TGTGCCAGCAAAGGCTACGAGCAGTACTTC. It yields the protein CASKGYEQYF.

This chain connects TRBV2 to TRBJ1-6; 9 nucleotides align to TRBD1. This CDR3 is 16 amino acids long. Germline V gene lookup returns CDR1 SNHLY and CDR2 FYNNEI. Unmatched junction bases numbered 10, after V lost 7 bases and J lost 6 bases. The DNA of the CDR3 is TGTGCCAGCACCGCGGACAGGGGCCTCTCTAATTCACCCCTCCACTTT. Translating it yields CASTADRGLSNSPLHF.